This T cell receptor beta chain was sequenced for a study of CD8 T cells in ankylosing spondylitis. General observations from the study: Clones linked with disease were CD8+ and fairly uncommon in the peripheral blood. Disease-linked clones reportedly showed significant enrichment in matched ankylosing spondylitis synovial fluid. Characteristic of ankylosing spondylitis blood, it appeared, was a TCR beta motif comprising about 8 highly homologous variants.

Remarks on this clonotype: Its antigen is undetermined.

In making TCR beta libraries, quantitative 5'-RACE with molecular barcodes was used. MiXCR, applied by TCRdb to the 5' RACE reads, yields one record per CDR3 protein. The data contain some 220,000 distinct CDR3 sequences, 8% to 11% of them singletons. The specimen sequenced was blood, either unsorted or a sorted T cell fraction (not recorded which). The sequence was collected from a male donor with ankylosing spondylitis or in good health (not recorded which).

The CDR3 sequence: CASSEYGIPTGELFF. The CDR3 coding sequence is TGCGCCAGCAGTGAATATGGGATTCCGACCGGGGAGCTGTTTTTT. The chain employs TRBV10-1 and TRBJ2-2; the D is unclear. CDR3 length: 15 residues. CDR1 WNHNN and CDR2 SYGVQD come from the germline V gene (reference sequence). V lost 3 bases and J 5 bases, leaving 13 bases between the germline ends.